Below are 21 T cell receptor beta chains sequenced from a single sample in a study of T cells in Graves' hyperthyroidism and ophthalmopathy. TCR beta CDR3 regions were amplified from RNA transcripts. The HTBI primer set drove a first-round RT-PCR of the TCR CDR3. MiXCR was run by TCRdb on the multiplex PCR reads, yielding one entry per CDR3 protein. The sample includes some 510,000 distinct CDR3 sequences, less than 25% seen only once; the top ten take roughly 29%. The sample comprised blood. These receptors were collected from a man aged 18 to 35 with Graves' hyperthyroidism.

This clonotype was picked up many times. The rearrangement joins TRBV24-1 to TRBJ1-5, with a weak D call TRBD1 (6 bases). Germline V gives CDR1 KGHDR, CDR2 SFDVKD. The CDR3 contains 13 residues. Trimming cost V 3 bases and J 4 bases, with 6 bases left between them. The CDR3: CATSDGQNQPQHF. For the CDR3, the DNA is TGTGCCACCAGTGATGGACAGAATCAGCCCCAGCATTTT.

This clonotype was recorded at least ten times. This chain connects TRBV6-5 to TRBJ1-1; TRBD1 matches at 7 bases. The junction had 6 bases not matched to a gene; V was cut back by 4 bases and J by 7 bases. This CDR3 is built from 13 residues. Per germline, CDR1 MNHEY and CDR2 SVGAGI. CDR3 protein: CASSWGDRDEAFF. For the CDR3, the DNA is TGTGCCAGCAGTTGGGGGGACAGAGATGAAGCTTTCTTT.

This clonotype was detected ten times or more. The V call is TRBV6-5, the J call TRBJ2-2, with TRBD2 identical over 9 bases. The CDR3 loop spans 17 amino acids. CDR1 and CDR2 from the germline V gene are MNHEY and SVGAGI. With 4 bases clipped from V and 6 bases from J, the junction kept 12 bases outside the gene matches. Here the CDR3 reads CASSSVWGGGVAGELFF. The CDR3 DNA follows: TGTGCCAGCAGTTCCGTATGGGGCGGGGGGGTCGCCGGGGAGCTGTTTTTT.

The sample holds many counts of this clonotype. The gene calls are TRBV20-1 and TRBJ2-7; possible D gene TRBD1, 6 bases. Trimming took 6 bases from V and 6 from J, leaving 12 bases between them. Germline V gives CDR1 DFQATT, CDR2 SNEGSKA (reference sequence). The CDR3 is 11 amino acids. In DNA, the CDR3 is TGCAGTGCGAGCAGGGGTTTCGAGCAGTACTTC. Its translation is CSASRGFEQYF.

There are many counts of this clonotype. The gene calls are TRBV6-5 and TRBJ2-7; perhaps TRBD2 as D (5 bases). The CDR3 has 16 amino acids. Germline CDR1 and CDR2: MNHEY and SVGAGI. V was shortened by 2 bases and J by 0 bases, with 14 bases between the two germline ends. CDR3 protein: CASSYGLASNSYEQYF. As DNA, the CDR3 is TGTGCCAGCAGTTACGGCCTAGCCTCCAACTCCTACGAGCAGTACTTC.

In its sample, this clonotype was seen many times. This rearrangement joins TRBV29-1 to TRBJ2-5, with D uncertain. This CDR3 is built from 13 residues. V was trimmed by 1 base and J by 3 bases, leaving 9 bases between them. The germline V gene encodes CDR1 SQVTM and CDR2 ANQGSEA. Written as DNA, the CDR3 is TGCAGCGTTGAAGGAGGATTCAAAGAGACCCAGTACTTC. Translating it yields CSVEGGFKETQYF.

The V gene is TRBV9, the J gene TRBJ2-6; D is possibly TRBD1 (5 bases). The CDR3 spans 15 residues. Trimming took off 0 bases at V and 1 base at J, with 5 bases between the two ends. Germline loops: CDR1 SGDLS, CDR2 YYNGEE. The CDR3 coding sequence is TGTGCCAGCAGCGTAGGACAGTCTGGGGCCAACGTCCTGACTTTC. It translates to CASSVGQSGANVLTF.

The V call is TRBV18, the J call TRBJ1-2, with D uncertain. This CDR3 is built from 15 residues. With 1 base removed from V and 3 bases from J, the gap between germline ends came to 12 bases. Germline values: CDR1 KGHSH, CDR2 LQKENI. The CDR3 nucleotides read TGTGCCAGCTCACCACTCCCGCAGGCATACTATGGCTACACCTTC. Amino acids: CASSPLPQAYYGYTF.

The sample holds many counts of this clonotype. The V call is TRBV19, the J call TRBJ1-3; D gene unclear. V gave up 5 bases and J gave up 12 bases, with 29 bases separating them. CDR1 LNHDA and CDR2 SQIVND come from the germline V gene (reference sequence). The CDR3 totals 17 residues. CDR3 sequence (DNA): TGTGCCAGTAGTCGAGACGGCGGGCTGGCCCCTAGGAACCACATATATTTT. It codes for CASSRDGGLAPRNHIYF.

This clonotype showed up many times. The rearrangement links TRBV24-1 to TRBJ2-5; D uncertain. With 1 base removed from V and 5 bases from J, the gap between germline ends came to 10 bases. The CDR3 is 14 residues long. The V gene's germline CDR1 is KGHDR and CDR2 SFDVKD. DNA for the CDR3: TGTGCCACCAGTGATTTCCGAGGCGAGGAGACCCAGTACTTC. It codes for CATSDFRGEETQYF.

V and J are TRBV20-1 and TRBJ2-7, with TRBD1 matching 9 bases. The CDR3 has 14 residues. The junction had 12 bases not matched to a gene; V was cut back by 6 bases and J by 6 bases. From germline, CDR1 is DFQATT and CDR2 SNEGSKA (reference sequence). The DNA for the CDR3 is TGCAGTGCGCCTCCGGGACAGGGTGCCTCCGAGCAGTACTTC. Protein sequence: CSAPPGQGASEQYF.

In its sample, this clonotype was seen many times. The junction does not match germline at one end; this may be a read error. The rearrangement links TRBV29-1 to TRBJ1-2; D is uncertain. There are 11 residues in the CDR3. Germline lookup yields CDR1 SQVTM and CDR2 ANQGSEA. CDR3 in amino acids: CSSSFGLGYAF. CDR3 in DNA: TGCAGCTCCTCATTTGGGCTCGGCTACGCCTTC.

In this sample, this clonotype turned up many times. This chain links TRBV2 with TRBJ2-7; either TRBD1 or TRBD2 may supply D (5 bases each). The CDR3 spans 16 residues. Trimming stripped 5 bases from V and 0 bases from J, with 17 bases between. Looked up from germline, CDR1 is SNHLY and CDR2 is FYNNEI. Written as DNA, the CDR3 is TGTGCCAGCAGTTTTAACCGGGGCCTAAGCTCCTACGAGCAGTACTTC. Residues: CASSFNRGLSSYEQYF.

The table lists this clonotype with a few counts. The rearrangement links TRBV12-3 or TRBV12-4 to TRBJ2-6, with TRBD1 matching 7 bases. V gave up 1 base and J gave up 0 bases; unmatched junction bases: 3. CDR3 length equals 17 residues. CDR3 nucleotide sequence: TGTGCCAGCAGTTTAGGGACAGGCCCCTCTGGGGCCAACGTCCTGACTTTC. It translates to CASSLGTGPSGANVLTF.

This clonotype was counted at least ten times. The chain couples TRBV5-1 to TRBJ2-5; TRBD1 aligns across 7 bases. Germline-derived CDR1 and CDR2 are SGHRS and YFSETQ. This CDR3 comprises 15 residues. J gave up 4 bases and V 0 bases, and 6 bases lay outside the gene matches. The CDR3 loop reads CASSLATGMGETQYF. In DNA, the CDR3 is TGCGCCAGCAGCTTGGCGACAGGGATGGGAGAGACCCAGTACTTC.

This clonotype has a count of ten or more. This chain connects TRBV30 to TRBJ1-1; D call uncertain. With 0 bases removed from V and 7 bases from J, the gap between germline ends came to 6 bases. This CDR3 spans 11 amino acids. Germline V gene sequence: CDR1 GTSNPN, CDR2 SVGIG (reference sequence). The CDR3, as DNA: TGTGCCTGGAGTGTATCTATTGAAGCTTTCTTT. Translated, it gives CAWSVSIEAFF. The whole variable domain, remainder taken from reference TRBV30 and TRBJ1-1, is SQTIHQWPATLVQPVGSPLSLECTVEGTSNPNLYWYRQAAGRGLQLLFYSVGIGQISSEVPQNLSASRPQDRQFILSSKKLLLSDSGFYLCAWSVSIEAFFGQGTRLTVV.

This clonotype appeared many times. The rearrangement uses TRBV28 and TRBJ1-6, with a weak D call TRBD1 (5 bases). CDR1 and CDR2 (germline): MDHEN, SYDVKM. CDR3 length: 15 amino acids. With 6 bases removed from V and 7 bases from J, the gap between germline ends came to 16 bases. Written as DNA, the CDR3 is TGTGCCAGCAGGGGAACCGACGGGGGAAATTCACCCCTCCACTTT. Translated: CASRGTDGGNSPLHF. Complete variable domain (other parts from reference TRBV28 and TRBJ1-6): DVKVTQSSRYLVKRTGEKVFLECVQDMDHENMFWYRQDPGLGLRLIYFSYDVKMKEKGDIPEGYSVSREKKERFSLILESASTNQTSMYLCASRGTDGGNSPLHFGNGTRLTVT.

This clonotype has at least ten counts. The rearrangement joins TRBV12-3 or TRBV12-4 to TRBJ2-4, with D uncertain. This CDR3 is 11 amino acids long. Trimming stripped 5 bases from V and 7 bases from J, with 6 bases between. The CDR3 reads CASSHLNIQYF. The CDR3 nucleotides are TGTGCCAGCAGTCATCTCAACATTCAGTACTTC.

This clonotype turned up a few times. The rearrangement links TRBV4-1 to TRBJ2-3; D perhaps matches TRBD2 (6 bases). Trimming shortened V by 4 bases and J by 9 bases, and 26 bases separated the two germline ends. CDR3 length equals 17 residues. Germline CDR1 is MGHRA and CDR2 is YSYEKL. In DNA form, the CDR3 reads TGCGCCAGCAGCCCGGCTACCCTTAGCGGCGACGGCGAAACGCAGTATTTT. Amino acids: CASSPATLSGDGETQYF.

This clonotype came up many times. The gene calls are TRBV28 and TRBJ2-7, with D unresolved. Germline lookup yields CDR1 MDHEN and CDR2 SYDVKM. The CDR3 sequence is 15 residues long. V was trimmed by 6 bases and J by 7 bases, leaving 22 bases between them. CDR3 DNA sequence: TGTGCCAGCAGGAACTCAGGTAAATCGGTCGGAGAGCAGTACTTC. Protein product: CASRNSGKSVGEQYF.

The table lists this clonotype with many counts. The J gene is TRBJ2-7, the V gene TRBV28, with D maybe TRBD2 (5 bases). Trimming shortened V by 10 bases and J by 3 bases, and 13 bases separated the two germline ends. The CDR3 covers 12 residues. Per the germline V gene, CDR1 is MDHEN and CDR2 is SYDVKM. The CDR3: CATTPGGYEQYF. CDR3 nucleotide sequence: TGTGCCACCACCCCCGGAGGCTACGAGCAGTACTTC.